This TCR beta chain was found in a study of lymphopenia after photon versus proton radiotherapy. This clone was seen only a few times. Data came from immunoSEQ multiplex PCR; TCRdb stores just in-frame clones and leaves some out. The sample has tens of thousands of clones; about 88% are singletons. Germline V gene lookup returns CDR1 MNHEY and CDR2 SVGAGI. Trimming cost V 5 bases and J 7 bases; bases outside gene matches: 10. This CDR3 is built from 15 residues. The TCR comes from a man aged 55 to 69 with pancreatic cancer. Here the sequenced sample was peripheral blood, taken from a patient treated with proton-based radiotherapy. The rearrangement joins TRBV6-5 to TRBJ1-2; 10 nucleotides align to TRBD1. The CDR3 nucleotides read TGTGCCAGCAGTCTCCGGGACAGGGGAGTGGGTGGCTACACCTTC. It yields the protein CASSLRDRGVGGYTF.